This T cell receptor (beta chain) was recovered during a study of blood T cell repertoires in COVID-19. Method: immunoSEQ multiplex PCR; TCRdb's copy keeps in-frame clones and lacks some. This table has some 180,000 clones, 84% appearing once. V was clipped by 7 bases and J by 6 bases; unmatched bases: 16. The CDR3 has 17 residues. Per germline, CDR1 ENHRY and CDR2 SYGVKD. Seattle's enrolled individuals joined amid active infection and were then monitored longitudinally. This chain links TRBV10-3 with TRBJ2-5, with 11 bases identical to TRBD2. What was sequenced was peripheral blood. This receptor was identified in a woman aged 80 or over with COVID-19, enrolled during active disease. This CDR3 is CAITRGIAGGPVKTQYF. In nucleotides, the CDR3 is TGTGCCATCACCCGGGGGATAGCGGGAGGGCCGGTCAAGACCCAGTACTTC.